This T cell receptor (beta chain) was obtained from a study of blood T cells in healthy people across ages. In the study overall: About one barcoded beta molecule was captured per two T cells (by template switching).

General study results and limits: Reliance upon unsorted PBMCs precluded definitive naive versus antigen-experienced comparison. Long-lived donors carried more naive CD4+ cells and greater diversity than aged donors. When one million T cells were used, diversity estimates were thought to be underestimates.

A J-beta primer mix and a sample-barcoded 5' primer were used in a second PCR of roughly 7 to 12 cycles. Via MiXCR, TCRdb re-called the 5' RACE reads, giving one row per CDR3 protein. The sample shows hundreds of thousands of distinct CDR3 sequences, around 21% of them seen only once. Concerning this clonotype itself: As yet, its antigen is unknown.

CDR1 and CDR2 from the germline V gene are SGHTA and FQGNSA. Trimming removed 1 base from V and 1 base from J, with 16 bases in between. The CDR3 length is 17 residues. The receptor was isolated from a man aged 65 to 79 in good health. Specimen: blood. The chain joins TRBV7-2 to TRBJ2-5, with D perhaps assigned TRBD1 or TRBD2 (5 bases each). CDR3 loop: CASSLGNPGPSQETQYF. CDR3 bases: TGTGCCAGCAGCTTAGGGAACCCGGGACCGAGCCAAGAGACCCAGTACTTC.